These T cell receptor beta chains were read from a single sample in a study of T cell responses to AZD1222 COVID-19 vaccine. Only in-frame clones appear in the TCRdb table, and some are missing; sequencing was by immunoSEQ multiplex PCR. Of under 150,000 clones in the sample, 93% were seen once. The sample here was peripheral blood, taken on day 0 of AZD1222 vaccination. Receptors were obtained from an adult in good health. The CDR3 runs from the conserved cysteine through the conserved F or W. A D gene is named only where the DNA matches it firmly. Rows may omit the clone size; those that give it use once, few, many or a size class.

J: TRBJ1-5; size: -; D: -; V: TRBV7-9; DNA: TGTGCCAGCAGCTTTGGCGGGTTACCGAATCAGCCCCAGCATTTT; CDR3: CASSFGGLPNQPQHF
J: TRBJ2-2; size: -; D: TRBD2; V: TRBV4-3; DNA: TGCGCCAGCAGCCGACTAGCGGGAGAGGCCGGGGAGCTGTTTTTT; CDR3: CASSRLAGEAGELFF
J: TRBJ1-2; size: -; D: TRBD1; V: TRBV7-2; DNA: TGTGCCAGCAGCTTAGCCCTACCCGCTCAGGGGGCTTATGGCTACACCTTC; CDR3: CASSLALPAQGAYGYTF
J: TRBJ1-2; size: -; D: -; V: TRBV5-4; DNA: TGTGCCAGCAGCATAAGGCAGGGACGGGACTATGGCTACACCTTC; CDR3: CASSIRQGRDYGYTF
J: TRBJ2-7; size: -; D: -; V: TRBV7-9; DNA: TGTGCCAGCAGCTTCACCGGACCGGGTGAGCAGTACTTC; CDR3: CASSFTGPGEQYF
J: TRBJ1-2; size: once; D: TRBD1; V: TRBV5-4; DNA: TGTGCCAGCAGCTTGGGACAGGGGGCGATCGGCTACACCTTC; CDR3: CASSLGQGAIGYTF
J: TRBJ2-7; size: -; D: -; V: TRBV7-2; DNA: TGTGCCAGCAGCCAAACTAGCTACGAGCAGTACTTC; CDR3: CASSQTSYEQYF
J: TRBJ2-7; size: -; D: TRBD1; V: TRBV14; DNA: TGTGCCAGCAGCCGGGACAGGGTGGTGCAGTACTTC; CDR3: CASSRDRVVQYF
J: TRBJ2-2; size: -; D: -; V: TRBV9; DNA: TGTGCCAGCAGCGTAGAGGGGAGTTTCGGGGAGCTGTTTTTT; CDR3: CASSVEGSFGELFF
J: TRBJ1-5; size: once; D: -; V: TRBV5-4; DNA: TGTGCCAGCAGCTTCCTCCGCGGCGGGGCTTCGCAGCCCCAGCATTTT; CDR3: CASSFLRGGASQPQHF
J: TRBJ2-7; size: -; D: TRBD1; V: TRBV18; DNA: TGTGCCAGCTCACAACCGGGACAGGGAAACTACGAGCAGTACTTC; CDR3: CASSQPGQGNYEQYF
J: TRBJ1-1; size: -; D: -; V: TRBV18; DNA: TGTGCCAGCTCACCTCTAGGACAAACGCAAAACACTGAAGCTTTCTTT; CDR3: CASSPLGQTQNTEAFF
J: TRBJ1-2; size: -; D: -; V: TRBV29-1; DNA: TGCAGCGTTGAAATTACAGGTTATGGCTACACCTTC; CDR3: CSVEITGYGYTF
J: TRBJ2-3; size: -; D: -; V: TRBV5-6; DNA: TGTGCCAGCAGCTTATCAGCGGCCCCAGATACGCAGTATTTT; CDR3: CASSLSAAPDTQYF
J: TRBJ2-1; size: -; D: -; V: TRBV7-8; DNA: TGTGCCAGCAGCTTAGGTTTTGGACCCCGCTCCTACAATGAGCAGTTCTTC; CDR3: CASSLGFGPRSYNEQFF
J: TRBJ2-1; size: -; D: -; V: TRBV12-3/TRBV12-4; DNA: TGTGCCAGCAGTTTGAGGGAATTGAATGAGCAGTTCTTC; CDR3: CASSLRELNEQFF
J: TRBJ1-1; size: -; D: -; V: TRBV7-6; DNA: TGTGCCAGCAGCTTAGAAGTGGTATCTGAAGCTTTCTTT; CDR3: CASSLEVVSEAFF
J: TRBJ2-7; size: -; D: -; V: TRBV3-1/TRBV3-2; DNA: TGTGCCAGCAGCCAAGATCTGGTCGGGAAGGGCTCCTACGAGCAGTACTTC; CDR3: CASSQDLVGKGSYEQYF
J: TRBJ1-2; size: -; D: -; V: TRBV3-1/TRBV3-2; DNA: TGTGCCAGCAGCCCCGGTCTACGTTATGGCTACACCTTC; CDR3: CASSPGLRYGYTF
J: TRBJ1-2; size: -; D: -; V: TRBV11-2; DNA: TGTGCCAGCAGCTTAGATCGGAAGAGTAGCTATGGCTACACCTTC; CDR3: CASSLDRKSSYGYTF
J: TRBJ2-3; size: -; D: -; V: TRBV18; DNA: TGTGCCAGCTCAATACAGGGCCTCCGAGATACGCAGTATTTT; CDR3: CASSIQGLRDTQYF
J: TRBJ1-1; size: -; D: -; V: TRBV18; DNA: TGTGCCAGCTCACCCACAGGGTTCATGAACACTGAAGCTTTCTTT; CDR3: CASSPTGFMNTEAFF
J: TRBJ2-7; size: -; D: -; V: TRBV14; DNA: TGTGCCAGCAGCCAGGGTTTCCCGGGACGTACCTACGAGCAGTACTTC; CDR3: CASSQGFPGRTYEQYF
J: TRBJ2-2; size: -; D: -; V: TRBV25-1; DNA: TGTGCCAGCAGTAATGGGGCAAGTACCGGGGAGCTGTTTTTT; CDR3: CASSNGASTGELFF
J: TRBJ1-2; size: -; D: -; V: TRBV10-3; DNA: TGTGCCATCAGTGACTTCAGGTTGGGACCGTATGGCTACACCTTC; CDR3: CAISDFRLGPYGYTF
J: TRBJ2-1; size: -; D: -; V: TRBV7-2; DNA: TGTGCCAGCAGCTTAGCAGGCGTAAAAAATGAGCAGTTCTTC; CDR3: CASSLAGVKNEQFF